This T cell receptor (beta chain) emerged from a study of T cell repertoires in cytomegalovirus infection (dated by TCRdb to the late 2010s). About the investigation overall: Donor HLA type was relevant to the analysis, because carriage of CMV infection together with the matching HLA type was indicated by public TCR beta signatures.

There are a few counts of this clonotype. Its target antigen remains unknown. No base qualities exist here, and no much larger clone lies one base off it. V is shortened by 0 bases, J by 4 bases, and the region joining them spans 12 bases. The germline V gene (reference sequence) yields LGHDT for CDR1 and YNNKEL for CDR2. The CDR3 spans 15 residues, from the cysteine through the phenylalanine. Only the CDR3 DNA is retained, 45 bases long and in frame from the first base. The study at large found these results: In both this cohort and an independent roughly 350-donor cohort, the cumulative frequency of public TCR beta family members distinguished carriers of CMV infection plus the relevant HLA type. The ex vivo response was dominated by HLA-C-restricted CMV-specific TCR beta clonotypes, and the single most frequent clonotype in two of eight donors was supplied by these HLA-C-restricted clonotypes.

Data came from an Illumina HiSeq 1500. In-frame beta chains were kept once TCRdb had trimmed the public reads at Q25 with fastp and called clones with MiXCR. Under each unique CDR3 protein, matching rows form one entry showing the most common genes and DNA. The sample table shows approximately 500,000 distinct CDR3 sequences, and 15% to 20% are seen once. More than 20% of the sample is held by the ten biggest clonotypes. This sequence originates from a human donor in good health (CMV status not recorded). Some clones in this sample may be carry-over from other donors' samples. The sequence links TRBV3-1 to TRBJ2-5, with TRBD2 tentatively as D gene (5 bases match). Material: CD8+ T cells from PBMCs. This receptor has the CDR3 CASSQEGRIRETQYF. The DNA is TGTGCCAGCAGCCAAGAAGGGAGAATTCGAGAGACCCAGTACTTC.